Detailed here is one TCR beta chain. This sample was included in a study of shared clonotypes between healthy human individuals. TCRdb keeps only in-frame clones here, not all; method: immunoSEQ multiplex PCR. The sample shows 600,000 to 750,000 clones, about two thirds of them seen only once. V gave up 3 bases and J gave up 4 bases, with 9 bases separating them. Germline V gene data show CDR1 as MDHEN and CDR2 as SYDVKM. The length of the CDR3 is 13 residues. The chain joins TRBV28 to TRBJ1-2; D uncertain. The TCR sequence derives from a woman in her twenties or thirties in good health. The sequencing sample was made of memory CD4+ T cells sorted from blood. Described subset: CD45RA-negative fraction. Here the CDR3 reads CASSFGESYGYTF. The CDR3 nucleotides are TGTGCCAGCAGTTTCGGGGAGAGCTATGGCTACACCTTC.